A selection of T cell receptor beta chains follows, all from one sample in a study of cytomegalovirus exposure and HLA in healthy donors. Only in-frame clones appear in the TCRdb table, and some are missing; sequencing was by immunoSEQ multiplex PCR. The table has about 89,000 clones, about 75% seen once. The sequencing sample was made of PBMCs. The source is a man younger than 45 in good health and CMV-seropositive. Each CDR3 is given with its conserved first and last residue. Fields, in order: V gene, J gene, D gene, CDR3 length, clone size, CDR3 DNA, CDR3 protein. The D gene is left open where the match is weak. Size tells how often a clone was seen (once, few, many) or the class of an expanded clone, and some rows leave it out.

TRBV6-1	TRBJ1-1	TRBD1	14	few	TGTGCCAGCATCCGGGACAGGAGGAACACTGAAGCTTTCTTT	CASIRDRRNTEAFF
TRBV27	TRBJ2-7	NA	13	NA	TGTGCCAGCAGTTTCGGCAGGTTGAGCGAGCAGTACTTC	CASSFGRLSEQYF
TRBV14	TRBJ2-1	TRBD2	20	NA	TGTGCCAGCAGTCGTATTTCCGGGACTAGCGGGGTCCGGCCATACAATGAGCAGTTCTTC	CASSRISGTSGVRPYNEQFF
TRBV5-5	TRBJ1-2	TRBD1	14	NA	TGTGCCAGCAGCCTGGACAGGGTAGGCTATGGCTACACCTTC	CASSLDRVGYGYTF
TRBV9	TRBJ1-2	TRBD1	14	NA	TGTGCCAGTTGTCCCGGGGACAGAGGCTATGGCTACACCTTC	CASCPGDRGYGYTF
TRBV5-1	TRBJ2-1	NA	14	NA	TGCGCCAGCAGCTCCAGGGCCAGCTACAATGAGCAGTTCTTC	CASSSRASYNEQFF
TRBV5-6	TRBJ1-5	NA	13	NA	TGTGCCAGCAGCTTGGCCCCGGGTCAGCCCCAGCATTTT	CASSLAPGQPQHF
TRBV29-1	TRBJ1-1	NA	11	NA	TGCAGCGTTGATAAGGGGCCTGAAGCTTTCTTT	CSVDKGPEAFF
TRBV5-1	TRBJ2-7	NA	13	few	TGCGCCAGCAGCTTGAACACCCTCTACGAGCAGTACTTC	CASSLNTLYEQYF
TRBV11-2	TRBJ1-6	TRBD1	15	NA	TGTGCCAGCAGCTCCTCCGGGACAGGGAGTTCACCCCTCCACTTT	CASSSSGTGSSPLHF